These 30 T cell receptor beta chains originate from one sample sequenced in a study of T cell responses to AZD1222 COVID-19 vaccine. TCRdb's copy holds only in-frame clones and misses some; the assay was immunoSEQ multiplex PCR. The sample includes 86,000 or so clones, over 85% seen only once; the top ten take about 2%. Sequenced material: peripheral blood, taken on day 0 of AZD1222 vaccination. These receptors were obtained from an adult in good health.

V and J are TRBV2 and TRBJ1-4; 7 nucleotides match TRBD1. The germline V gene encodes CDR1 SNHLY and CDR2 FYNNEI. The CDR3 loop spans 15 amino acids. With V trimmed by 0 bases and J by 3 bases, 1 base remained unmatched. The CDR3 DNA reads TGTGCCAGCAGTGAAGCGACAGGGCCTAATGAAAAACTGTTTTTT. Amino acids: CASSEATGPNEKLFF.

J is TRBJ2-3 and V is TRBV24-1; D is ambiguous. The V end was cut by 9 bases, the J end by 1 base, with 16 bases between. CDR1 KGHDR and CDR2 SFDVKD come from the germline V gene. The CDR3 loop spans 15 amino acids. The CDR3 DNA reads as TGTGCCACCCCGGTGATGACACACTGCACAGATACGCAGTATTTT. This gives the protein CATPVMTHCTDTQYF.

The chain recombines TRBV4-1 with TRBJ2-3, with 11 nucleotides matching TRBD2. V was clipped by 4 bases and J by 4 bases; unmatched bases: 7. The CDR3 extends over 16 amino acids. Germline V lookup: CDR1 MGHRA, CDR2 YSYEKL. The CDR3 is CASSPLAGGPADTQYF. CDR3 DNA sequence: TGCGCCAGCAGCCCCTTAGCGGGAGGGCCGGCAGATACGCAGTATTTT.

Comments on this clone: The sample carries other DNA sequences with the same CDR3. This chain connects TRBV27 to TRBJ2-5; D is possibly TRBD2 (6 bases). Germline V gene sequence: CDR1 MNHEY, CDR2 SMNVEV (reference sequence). This CDR3 comprises 13 residues. The V gene lost 5 bases and the J gene lost 5 bases, with 12 bases spanning the gap. CDR3 in DNA: TGTGCCAGCAGTCTTCAGGAGGGGGAGACCCAGTACTTC. It yields the protein CASSLQEGETQYF.

The chain carries TRBV19 and TRBJ1-2; 8 bases fit TRBD1. Germline trimming cut 2 bases from V and 2 bases from J; bases unmatched to any gene: 16. The CDR3 extends over 19 amino acids. Germline V CDR1 and CDR2: LNHDA, SQIVND (reference sequence). CDR3 bases: TGTGCCAGTAGTATAAAACTAGTTAGGACAGGGAAAGCGAACTATGGCTACACCTTC. Translated, it gives CASSIKLVRTGKANYGYTF. Looking up the rest from reference TRBV19 and TRBJ1-2 gives the full variable domain: DGGITQSPKYLFRKEGQNVTLSCEQNLNHDAMYWYRQDPGQGLRLIYYSQIVNDFQKGDIAEGYSVSREKKESFPLTVTSAQKNPTAFYLCASSIKLVRTGKANYGYTFGSGTRLTVV.

The CDR3 nucleotides are TGTGCCAGCTCACCACAGGGAAGGAACAATGAGCAGTTCTTC. The encoded protein is CASSPQGRNNEQFF. The rearrangement uses TRBV18 and TRBJ2-1; no reliable D call. V was clipped by 1 base and J by 5 bases, with 9 bases between them. The germline gives CDR1 KGHSH, CDR2 LQKENI. CDR3 size: 14 residues.

This clone showed up just once. The chain couples TRBV3-1 (or the pseudogene TRBV3-2) to TRBJ1-6; 7 nucleotides align to TRBD1. CDR1 is LGHDT, CDR2 YNNKEL, per germline (reference sequence). The CDR3 contains 15 residues. After removal of 4 bases from V and 10 bases from J, the junction contained 10 bases not matched to a gene. The CDR3, as DNA: TGTGCCAGCAGCCCTTCGGACAGGCTCCGATCACCCCTCCACTTT. Residues: CASSPSDRLRSPLHF.

The V and J genes are TRBV7-2 and TRBJ2-3, with TRBD2 matching 7 bases. Germline V gene data show CDR1 as SGHTA and CDR2 as FQGNSA. The CDR3 is 13 residues long. The ends lost 0 bases at V and 8 bases at J; junction bases unmatched: 2. The DNA of the CDR3 is TGTGCCAGCAGCTTAGCAGGGGAGGGTACGCAGTATTTT. Its protein is CASSLAGEGTQYF.

The chain joins TRBV7-2 to TRBJ2-1; D gene unclear. In germline, CDR1 is SGHTA, CDR2 FQGNSA. Trimming removed 1 base at V and 6 bases at J, with 7 bases between. This CDR3 contains 13 residues. CDR3 bases: TGTGCCAGCAGCTTAGGTCAGTTCAATGAGCAGTTCTTC. Residues: CASSLGQFNEQFF.

This clone was counted a few times. The CDR3 coding sequence is TGTGCCAGCAGCGGCGGGACAGGGAACTATGGCTACACCTTC. This codes for CASSGGTGNYGYTF. The chain couples TRBV6-5 to TRBJ1-2, with 9 positions matching TRBD1. Germline V lookup: CDR1 MNHEY, CDR2 SVGAGI. CDR3 length: 14 amino acids. V shed 6 bases, J shed 2 bases, and the junction held 4 bases outside the gene matches.

This chain joins TRBV4-1 and TRBJ2-3, with TRBD1 matching over 9 bases. The CDR3 totals 16 residues. Germline values: CDR1 MGHRA, CDR2 YSYEKL. V shed 4 bases, J shed 2 bases, and the junction held 7 bases outside the gene matches. The CDR3 region has the DNA TGCGCCAGCAGCCCCGGGACAGGGCTAAACACAGATACGCAGTATTTT. This sequence encodes CASSPGTGLNTDTQYF.

This sequence joins TRBV30 and TRBJ1-2; D uncertain. The CDR3 runs 13 residues. V gave up 2 bases and J gave up 7 bases, with 14 bases separating them. The germline V gene encodes CDR1 GTSNPN and CDR2 SVGIG (reference sequence). The CDR3 nucleotides are TGTGCCTGGAGTTCCCTGCGGGGATCTGGCTACACCTTC. This gives the protein CAWSSLRGSGYTF.

This chain joins TRBV4-1 and TRBJ2-3; D is possibly TRBD2 (6 bases). CDR1 and CDR2 from the germline V gene are MGHRA and YSYEKL. Trimming stripped 3 bases from V and 0 bases from J, with 10 bases between. The CDR3 contains 15 residues. CDR3: CASSHSGASTDTQYF. Here the CDR3 DNA reads TGCGCCAGCAGCCACTCGGGAGCCAGCACAGATACGCAGTATTTT.

This clone was seen a few times. The V gene is TRBV5-3, the J gene TRBJ1-2, with D uncertain. TRBV5-3 is an ORF for which the function is uncertain. This CDR3 has 10 residues. With 6 bases removed from V and 4 bases from J, the gap between germline ends came to 4 bases. CDR3: CARICYGYTF. For the CDR3, the DNA is TGTGCCAGAATTTGCTATGGCTACACCTTC.

The rearrangement uses TRBV6-1 and TRBJ1-4; D uncertain. Trimming left V 3 bases short and J 11 bases short, with 16 bases between. Germline assignment: CDR1 MNHNS and CDR2 SASEGT. The CDR3 consists of 14 residues. CDR3 coding DNA: TGTGCCAGCAGTGAGAGAGAGCCGGTGGATAAACTGTTTTTT. Translated, it gives CASSEREPVDKLFF.

This sequence joins TRBV20-1 and TRBJ1-4; D is possibly TRBD1 (5 bases). The CDR3 runs to 11 residues. The V and J ends lost 5 bases and 7 bases respectively, with 8 bases between them. Germline CDR1 is DFQATT and CDR2 is SNEGSKA (reference sequence). CDR3: CSAPRGEKLFF. CDR3 coding DNA: TGCAGTGCTCCGAGGGGTGAAAAACTGTTTTTT.

This clone appeared a few times. V gene TRBV21-1 combines with J gene TRBJ2-7; the D call of TRBD1 is as the table states it, not checked on the DNA. TRBV21-1 is described as a pseudogene. The CDR3 length is 18 residues. The CDR3 here is CASTQRGAGGGFLYEQYF. Here the CDR3 DNA reads TGTGCCAGCACCCAAAGGGGAGCTGGGGGCGGCTTTCTCTACGAGCAGTACTTC.

The rearrangement joins TRBV15 to TRBJ2-3; no firm D call. The CDR3 runs to 16 residues. Trimming left V 0 bases short and J 2 bases short, with 12 bases between. The V gene's germline CDR1 is LNHNV and CDR2 YYDKDF (reference sequence). The CDR3, as DNA: TGTGCCACCAGCAGAGACCTAGGGTTTGTCACAGATACGCAGTATTTT. It specifies CATSRDLGFVTDTQYF. Filled out from reference TRBV15 and TRBJ2-3, the complete variable domain reads DAMVIQNPRYQVTQFGKPVTLSCSQTLNHNVMYWYQQKSSQAPKLLFHYYDKDFNNEADTPDNFQSRRPNTSFCFLDIRSPGLGDTAMYLCATSRDLGFVTDTQYFGPGTRLTVL.

The chain is built from TRBV11-2 and TRBJ2-7; 10 bases match TRBD2. Germline trimming cut 5 bases from V and 2 bases from J; bases unmatched to any gene: 3. Germline lookup yields CDR1 SGHAT and CDR2 FQNNGV. This CDR3 is 14 amino acids long. The CDR3 DNA is TGTGCCAGCAGCCCGGGACTAGCGACCTACGAGCAGTACTTC. This gives the protein CASSPGLATYEQYF.

This chain links TRBV5-1 with TRBJ1-3; D perhaps matches TRBD1 (6 bases). V dropped 0 bases and J dropped 3 bases, with 13 bases sitting between them. The CDR3 is 16 residues long. In germline, CDR1 is SGHRS, CDR2 YFSETQ. The CDR3 sequence: CASSLGGQNRGNTIYF. The CDR3 DNA sequence: TGCGCCAGCAGCTTGGGCGGACAGAACCGTGGAAACACCATATATTTT.

CDR3 sequence (DNA): TGCGCCAGCAGCCCTTGGACTAGCGGGGGGGACACCGGGGAGCTGTTTTTT. Translating gives CASSPWTSGGDTGELFF. V and J are TRBV4-3 and TRBJ2-2; 15 bases map to TRBD2. The CDR3 consists of 17 residues. V lost 4 bases to trimming and J lost 3 bases; unmatched junction nucleotides: 3. Germline V gene sequence: CDR1 LGHNA, CDR2 YSLEER.

The chain joins TRBV2 to TRBJ2-7; no definite D call. CDR3 length equals 12 residues. The germline CDR1 and CDR2 sequences are SNHLY and FYNNEI. Deletions cut 6 bases from V and 1 base from J, with 7 bases between. The CDR3 nucleotides read TGTGCCAGCAGGCCCGCTTCCTACGAGCAGTACTTC. Its protein is CASRPASYEQYF.

This chain uses TRBV7-9 with TRBJ2-7; TRBD1 agrees at 11 bases. The CDR3 runs to 16 residues. V lost 0 bases and J lost 3; bases outside the gene matches: 4. Per the germline V gene, CDR1 is SEHNR and CDR2 is FQNEAQ (reference sequence). The CDR3 spells CASSLARGTGGYEQYF. CDR3 in DNA: TGTGCCAGCAGCTTAGCGCGCGGGACAGGGGGCTACGAGCAGTACTTC.

Only one count was recorded for this clone. This chain joins TRBV11-2 and TRBJ1-3, with 9 positions matching TRBD1. The CDR3 consists of 15 residues. With V trimmed by 1 base and J by 3 bases, 1 base remained unmatched. The germline gives CDR1 SGHAT, CDR2 FQNNGV. The CDR3 protein is CASSLGTGVGNTIYF. CDR3 nucleotide sequence: TGTGCCAGCAGCTTAGGGACAGGGGTTGGAAACACCATATATTTT.

This chain links TRBV3-1 (or the pseudogene TRBV3-2) with TRBJ2-7; no clear D gene. The CDR3 is made up of 19 amino acids. CDR1 is LGHDT and CDR2 is YNNKEL in the germline V gene (reference sequence). Trimming stripped 1 base from V and 2 bases from J, with 24 bases between. CDR3 in DNA: TGTGCCAGCAGCCAAGTTTATATAACACCCGATATCCCTACCTACGAGCAGTACTTC. It encodes CASSQVYITPDIPTYEQYF.

The J gene is TRBJ1-2, the V gene TRBV6-2 or TRBV6-3; 8 nucleotides align to TRBD1. Germline CDR1 is MNHEY and CDR2 is SVGEGT. This CDR3 has 17 amino acids. With V trimmed by 2 bases and J by 0 bases, 8 bases remained unmatched. The DNA of the CDR3 is TGTGCCAGCAGTTACCCGCGGGACAGGCCAACTAACTATGGCTACACCTTC. This translates into CASSYPRDRPTNYGYTF.

The chain recombines TRBV19 with TRBJ2-2; TRBD2 matches at 10 bases. The V segment lost 7 bases and the J segment 4 bases; nucleotides outside the gene matches: 9. CDR3 length: 16 residues. Germline V gene lookup returns CDR1 LNHDA and CDR2 SQIVND (reference sequence). Here the CDR3 reads CASKDLAGAVTGELFF. The CDR3 nucleotides are TGTGCCAGTAAGGACCTAGCGGGAGCGGTCACCGGGGAGCTGTTTTTT. The whole variable domain, filled in from reference TRBV19 and TRBJ2-2, reads DGGITQSPKYLFRKEGQNVTLSCEQNLNHDAMYWYRQDPGQGLRLIYYSQIVNDFQKGDIAEGYSVSREKKESFPLTVTSAQKNPTAFYLCASKDLAGAVTGELFFGEGSRLTVL.

The CDR3 DNA reads as TGTGCCAGCTCACGAGAACAGGGGTTTTATTCTGGCTACACCTTC. Its protein is CASSREQGFYSGYTF. The chain combines TRBV18 with TRBJ1-2; TRBD1 matches 7 bases. Germline CDR1 reads KGHSH; CDR2 reads LQKENI. After removal of 4 bases from V and 7 bases from J, the junction contained 12 bases not matched to a gene. This CDR3 region has 15 residues.

The rearrangement joins TRBV30 to TRBJ1-2; 7 bases agree with TRBD1. CDR1 is GTSNPN and CDR2 is SVGIG in the germline V gene (reference sequence). The CDR3 runs to 13 residues. With 2 bases clipped from V and 8 bases from J, the junction kept 8 bases outside the gene matches. The CDR3 sequence is CAWSPTTGNGYTF. CDR3 bases: TGTGCCTGGAGTCCAACGACAGGGAACGGCTACACCTTC. Combining the CDR3 with reference TRBV30 and TRBJ1-2 gives the whole variable domain SQTIHQWPATLVQPVGSPLSLECTVEGTSNPNLYWYRQAAGRGLQLLFYSVGIGQISSEVPQNLSASRPQDRQFILSSKKLLLSDSGFYLCAWSPTTGNGYTFGSGTRLTVV.

V and J are TRBV30 and TRBJ1-1; TRBD1 matches at 7 bases. Germline V gene data show CDR1 as GTSNPN and CDR2 as SVGIG (reference sequence). This CDR3 spans 15 amino acids. CDR3 loop: CAVTGAGVANTEAFF. In nucleotides, the CDR3 is TGTGCAGTTACAGGGGCTGGTGTGGCGAACACTGAAGCTTTCTTT.